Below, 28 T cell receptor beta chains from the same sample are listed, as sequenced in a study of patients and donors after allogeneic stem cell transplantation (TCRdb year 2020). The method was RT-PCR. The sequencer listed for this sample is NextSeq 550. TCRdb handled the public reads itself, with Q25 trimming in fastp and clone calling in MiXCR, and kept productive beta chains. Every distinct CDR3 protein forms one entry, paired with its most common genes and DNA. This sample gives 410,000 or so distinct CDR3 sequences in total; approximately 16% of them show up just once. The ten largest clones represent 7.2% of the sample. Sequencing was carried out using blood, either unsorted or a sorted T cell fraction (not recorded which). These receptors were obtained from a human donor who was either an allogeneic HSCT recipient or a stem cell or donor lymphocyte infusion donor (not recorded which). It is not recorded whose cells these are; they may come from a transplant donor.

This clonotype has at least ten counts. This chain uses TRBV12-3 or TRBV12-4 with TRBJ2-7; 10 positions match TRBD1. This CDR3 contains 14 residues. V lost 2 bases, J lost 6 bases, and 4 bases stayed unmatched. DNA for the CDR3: TGTGCCAGCAGTTTAATGGGACAGGGGAGCGAGCAGTACTTC. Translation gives CASSLMGQGSEQYF.

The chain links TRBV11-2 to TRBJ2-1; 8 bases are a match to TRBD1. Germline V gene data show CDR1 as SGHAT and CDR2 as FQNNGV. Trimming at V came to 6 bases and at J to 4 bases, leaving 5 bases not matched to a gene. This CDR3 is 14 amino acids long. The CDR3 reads CASRHRDRYNEQFF. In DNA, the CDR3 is TGTGCCAGCAGACACCGGGACAGGTACAATGAGCAGTTCTTC.

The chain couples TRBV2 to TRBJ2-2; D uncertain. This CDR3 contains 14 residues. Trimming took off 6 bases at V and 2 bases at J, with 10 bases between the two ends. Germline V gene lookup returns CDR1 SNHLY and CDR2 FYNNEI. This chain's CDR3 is CASRNGPNTGELFF. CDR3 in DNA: TGTGCCAGCAGGAATGGACCAAACACCGGGGAGCTGTTTTTT. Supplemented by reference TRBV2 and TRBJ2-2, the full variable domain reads EPEVTQTPSHQVTQMGQEVILRCVPISNHLYFYWYRQILGQKVEFLVSFYNNEISEKSEIFDDQFSVERPDGSNFTLKIRSTKLEDSAMYFCASRNGPNTGELFFGEGSRLTVL.

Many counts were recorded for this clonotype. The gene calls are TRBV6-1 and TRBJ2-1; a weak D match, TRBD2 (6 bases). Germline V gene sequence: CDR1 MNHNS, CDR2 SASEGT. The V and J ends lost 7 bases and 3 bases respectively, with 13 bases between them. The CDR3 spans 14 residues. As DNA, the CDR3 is TGTGCCAGCAATCGGGACTTGATCTACAATGAGCAGTTCTTC. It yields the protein CASNRDLIYNEQFF.

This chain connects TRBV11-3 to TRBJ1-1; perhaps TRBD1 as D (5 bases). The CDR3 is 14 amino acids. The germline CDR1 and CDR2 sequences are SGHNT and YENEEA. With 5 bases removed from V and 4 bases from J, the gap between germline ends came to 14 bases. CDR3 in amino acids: CASSLRQQRTEAFF. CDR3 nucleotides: TGTGCCAGCAGCCTCAGACAGCAGCGCACTGAAGCTTTCTTT.

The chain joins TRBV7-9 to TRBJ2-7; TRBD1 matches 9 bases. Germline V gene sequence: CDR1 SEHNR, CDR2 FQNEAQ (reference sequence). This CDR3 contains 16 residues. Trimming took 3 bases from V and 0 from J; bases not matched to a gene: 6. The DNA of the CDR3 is TGTGCCAGCAGCTTCTTACAGGGGGCCTTCTCCTACGAGCAGTACTTC. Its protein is CASSFLQGAFSYEQYF.

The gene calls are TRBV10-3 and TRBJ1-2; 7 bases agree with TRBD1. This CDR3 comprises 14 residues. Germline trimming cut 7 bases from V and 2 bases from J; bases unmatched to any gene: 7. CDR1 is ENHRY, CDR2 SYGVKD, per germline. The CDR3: CAIKGQDPNYGYTF. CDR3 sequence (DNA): TGTGCCATCAAAGGACAGGACCCGAACTATGGCTACACCTTC.

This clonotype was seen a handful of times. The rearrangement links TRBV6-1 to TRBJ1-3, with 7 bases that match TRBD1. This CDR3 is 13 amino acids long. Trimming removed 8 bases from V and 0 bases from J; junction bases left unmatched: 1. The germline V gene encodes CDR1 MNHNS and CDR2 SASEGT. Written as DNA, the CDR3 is TGTGCCAGCCACAGGGGCTCTGGAAACACCATATATTTT. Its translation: CASHRGSGNTIYF.

Here the CDR3 reads CASSYTPANYGYTF. The CDR3 nucleotides are TGTGCCAGCAGTTATACACCCGCTAACTATGGCTACACCTTC. V usage is TRBV12-3 or TRBV12-4 and J usage is TRBJ1-2; D is ambiguous. Trimming took off 4 bases at V and 0 bases at J, with 9 bases between the two ends. The CDR3 consists of 14 residues.

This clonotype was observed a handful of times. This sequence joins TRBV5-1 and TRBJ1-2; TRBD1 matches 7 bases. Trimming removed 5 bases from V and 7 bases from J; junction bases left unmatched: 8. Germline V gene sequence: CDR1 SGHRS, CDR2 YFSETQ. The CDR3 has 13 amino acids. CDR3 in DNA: TGCGCCAGCAGTAAAACAGGGGAGGTTGGCTACACCTTC. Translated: CASSKTGEVGYTF.

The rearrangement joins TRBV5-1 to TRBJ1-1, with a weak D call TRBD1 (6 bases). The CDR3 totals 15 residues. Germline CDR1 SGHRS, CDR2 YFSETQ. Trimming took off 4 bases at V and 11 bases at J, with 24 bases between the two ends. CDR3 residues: CASSPRGGLGGRAFF. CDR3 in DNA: TGCGCCAGCAGCCCGCGCGGGGGGCTCGGTGGAAGGGCTTTCTTT.

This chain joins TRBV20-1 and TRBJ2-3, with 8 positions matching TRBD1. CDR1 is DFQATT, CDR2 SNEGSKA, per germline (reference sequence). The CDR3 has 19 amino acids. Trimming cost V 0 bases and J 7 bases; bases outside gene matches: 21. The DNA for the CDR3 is TGCAGTGCTAGAGATCCCCGTACCATGACAGGGGTCGGCGGTTATACGCAGTATTTT. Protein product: CSARDPRTMTGVGGYTQYF.

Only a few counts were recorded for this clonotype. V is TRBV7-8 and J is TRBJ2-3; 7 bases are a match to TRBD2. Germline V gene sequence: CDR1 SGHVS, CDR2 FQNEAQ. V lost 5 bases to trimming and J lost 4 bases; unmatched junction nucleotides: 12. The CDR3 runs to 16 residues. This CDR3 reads CASSPRPGGRADTQYF. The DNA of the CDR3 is TGTGCCAGCAGCCCACGCCCCGGCGGGAGAGCAGATACGCAGTATTTT.

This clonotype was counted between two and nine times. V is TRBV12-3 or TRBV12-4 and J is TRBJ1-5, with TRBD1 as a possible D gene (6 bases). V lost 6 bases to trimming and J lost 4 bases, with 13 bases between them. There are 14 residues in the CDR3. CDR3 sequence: CASSQGSENQPQHF. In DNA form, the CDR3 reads TGTGCCAGCAGCCAGGGGTCGGAAAATCAGCCCCAGCATTTT.

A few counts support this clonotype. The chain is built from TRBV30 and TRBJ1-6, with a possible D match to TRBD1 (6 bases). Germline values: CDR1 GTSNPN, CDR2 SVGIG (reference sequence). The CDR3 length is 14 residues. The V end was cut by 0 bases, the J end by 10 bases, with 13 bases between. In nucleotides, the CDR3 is TGTGCCTGGAGTGTACGGGGGGCGGGATCACCCCTCCACTTT. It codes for CAWSVRGAGSPLHF.

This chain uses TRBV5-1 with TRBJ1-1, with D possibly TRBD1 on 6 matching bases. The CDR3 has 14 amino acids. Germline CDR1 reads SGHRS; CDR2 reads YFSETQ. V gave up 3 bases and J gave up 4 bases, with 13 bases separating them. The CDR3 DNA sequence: TGCGCCAGCAGCTCGAGGGGGGGGGCCACTGAAGCTTTCTTT. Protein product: CASSSRGGATEAFF.

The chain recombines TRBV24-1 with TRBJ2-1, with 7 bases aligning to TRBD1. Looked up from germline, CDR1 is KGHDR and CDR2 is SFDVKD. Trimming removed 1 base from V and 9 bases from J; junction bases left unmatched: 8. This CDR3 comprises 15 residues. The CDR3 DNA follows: TGTGCCACCAGTGATTTAGGCAGGGGGTCGGGTGAGCAGTTCTTC. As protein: CATSDLGRGSGEQFF.

The CDR3 reads CASSQSGLAGRSEQFF. CDR3 nucleotides: TGCGCCAGCAGCCAATCCGGACTAGCGGGACGGAGTGAGCAGTTCTTC. The chain carries TRBV4-1 and TRBJ2-1; TRBD2 matches 12 bases. V lost 2 bases to trimming and J lost 9 bases; unmatched junction nucleotides: 8. Germline CDR1 reads MGHRA; CDR2 reads YSYEKL. This CDR3 contains 16 residues.

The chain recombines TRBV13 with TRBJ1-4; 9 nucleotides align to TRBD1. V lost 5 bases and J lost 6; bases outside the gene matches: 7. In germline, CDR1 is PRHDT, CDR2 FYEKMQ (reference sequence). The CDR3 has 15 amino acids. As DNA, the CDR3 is TGTGCCAGCAGCGACCGGGACAGGGTTGATGAAAAACTGTTTTTT. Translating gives CASSDRDRVDEKLFF. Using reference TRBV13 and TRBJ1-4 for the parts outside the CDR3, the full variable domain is AAGVIQSPRHLIKEKRETATLKCYPIPRHDTVYWYQQGPGQDPQFLISFYEKMQSDKGSIPDRFSAQQFSDYHSELNMSSLELGDSALYFCASSDRDRVDEKLFFGSGTQLSVL.

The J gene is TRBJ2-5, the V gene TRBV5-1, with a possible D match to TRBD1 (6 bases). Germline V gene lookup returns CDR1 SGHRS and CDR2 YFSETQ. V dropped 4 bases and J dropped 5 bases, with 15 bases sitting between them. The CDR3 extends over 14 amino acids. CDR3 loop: CASSGQGRWETQYF. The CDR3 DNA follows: TGCGCCAGCAGCGGGCAGGGGCGCTGGGAGACCCAGTACTTC.

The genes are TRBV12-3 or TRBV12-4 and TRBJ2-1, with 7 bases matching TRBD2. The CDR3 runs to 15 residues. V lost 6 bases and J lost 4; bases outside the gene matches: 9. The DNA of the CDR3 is TGTGCCAGCAGCAGGGAAGCGGGGCCATACAATGAGCAGTTCTTC. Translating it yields CASSREAGPYNEQFF.

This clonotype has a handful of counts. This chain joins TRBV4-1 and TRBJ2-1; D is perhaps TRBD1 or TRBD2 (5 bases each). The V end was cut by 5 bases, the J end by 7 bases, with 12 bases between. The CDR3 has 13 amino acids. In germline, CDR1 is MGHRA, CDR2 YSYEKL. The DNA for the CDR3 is TGCGCCAGCAGCGGGGCTTGGGGGAATGAGCAGTTCTTC. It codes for CASSGAWGNEQFF.

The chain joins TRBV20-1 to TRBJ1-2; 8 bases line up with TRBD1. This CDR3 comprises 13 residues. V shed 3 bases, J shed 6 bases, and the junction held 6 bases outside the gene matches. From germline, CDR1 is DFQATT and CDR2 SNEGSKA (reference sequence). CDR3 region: CSASLGTGNGYTF. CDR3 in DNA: TGCAGTGCTAGCCTCGGGACAGGAAATGGCTACACCTTC.

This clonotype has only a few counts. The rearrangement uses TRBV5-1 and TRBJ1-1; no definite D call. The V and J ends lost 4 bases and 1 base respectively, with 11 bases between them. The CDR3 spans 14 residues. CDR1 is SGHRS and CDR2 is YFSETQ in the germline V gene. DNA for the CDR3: TGCGCCAGCAGCCCGCAGGCGGGGAACACTGAAGCTTTCTTT. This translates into CASSPQAGNTEAFF.

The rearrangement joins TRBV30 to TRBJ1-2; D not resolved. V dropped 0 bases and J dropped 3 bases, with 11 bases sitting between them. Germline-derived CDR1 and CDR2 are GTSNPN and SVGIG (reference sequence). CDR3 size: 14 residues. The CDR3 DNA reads TGTGCCTGGAGTGTACAAGGGAAGGACTATGGCTACACCTTC. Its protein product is CAWSVQGKDYGYTF.

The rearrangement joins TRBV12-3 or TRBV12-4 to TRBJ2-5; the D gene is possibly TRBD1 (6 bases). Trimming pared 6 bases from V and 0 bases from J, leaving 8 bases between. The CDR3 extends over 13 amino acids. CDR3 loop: CASSTGYQETQYF. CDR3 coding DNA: TGTGCCAGCAGCACAGGGTACCAAGAGACCCAGTACTTC.

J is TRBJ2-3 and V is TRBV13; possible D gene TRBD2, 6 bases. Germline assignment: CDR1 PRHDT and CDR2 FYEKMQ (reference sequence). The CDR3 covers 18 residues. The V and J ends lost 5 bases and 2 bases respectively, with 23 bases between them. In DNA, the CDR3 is TGTGCCAGCAGCCCACGCCCAACTCGCGGGGTAAACACAGATACGCAGTATTTT. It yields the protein CASSPRPTRGVNTDTQYF.

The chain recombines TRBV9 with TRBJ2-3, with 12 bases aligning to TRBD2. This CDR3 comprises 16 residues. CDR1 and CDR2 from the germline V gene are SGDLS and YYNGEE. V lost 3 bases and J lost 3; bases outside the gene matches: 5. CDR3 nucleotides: TGTGCCAGCAGCGAGCTAGCGGGAGGGGCGACAGATACGCAGTATTTT. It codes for CASSELAGGATDTQYF. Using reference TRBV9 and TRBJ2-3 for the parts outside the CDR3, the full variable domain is DSGVTQTPKHLITATGQRVTLRCSPRSGDLSVYWYQQSLDQGLQFLIQYYNGEERAKGNILERFSAQQFPDLHSELNLSSLELGDSALYFCASSELAGGATDTQYFGPGTRLTVL.